The 2 T cell receptor beta chains below come from one sample, sequenced in a study of OX40 agonist ivuxolimab in advanced cancers. Assay used: immunoSEQ multiplex PCR; TCRdb lists only in-frame clones, some missing. The sample lists roughly 70,000 clones; approximately 80% were seen once. Sequenced here: CD4+ or CD8+ T cells sorted from blood, sampled in a trial of the OX40 agonist ivuxolimab. The receptor set was obtained from an adult with an advanced solid tumor such as melanoma, head and neck, liver or kidney cancer.

The rearrangement links TRBV19 to TRBJ2-7; D uncertain. CDR3 length equals 13 residues. Germline loops: CDR1 LNHDA, CDR2 SQIVND (reference sequence). V dropped 4 bases and J dropped 5 bases, with 12 bases sitting between them. CDR3 sequence (DNA): TGTGCCAGTAGTACCTCTGGCCGGAACGAGCAGTACTTC. This translates into CASSTSGRNEQYF.

This chain links TRBV6-6 with TRBJ2-5, with D possibly matching TRBD1 (5 bases). The CDR3 is 15 residues long. Germline loops: CDR1 MNHNY, CDR2 SVGAGI (reference sequence). Trimming removed 4 bases from V and 1 base from J, with 13 bases in between. The CDR3 region has the DNA TGTGCCAGCAGTTCCCCGACAGTTTCCCAAGAGACCCAGTACTTC. Translated: CASSSPTVSQETQYF.